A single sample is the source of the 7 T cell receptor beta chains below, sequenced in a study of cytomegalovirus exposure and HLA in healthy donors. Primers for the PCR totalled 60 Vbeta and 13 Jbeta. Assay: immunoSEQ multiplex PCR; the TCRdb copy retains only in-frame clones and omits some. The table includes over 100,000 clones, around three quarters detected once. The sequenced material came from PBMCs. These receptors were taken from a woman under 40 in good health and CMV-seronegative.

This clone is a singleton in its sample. CDR3 DNA: TGCGCCAGCTCCAGGGGGTACGAGGTACCCGCAACTAATGAAAAACTGTTTTTT. This codes for CASSRGYEVPATNEKLFF. This rearrangement joins TRBV5-1 to TRBJ1-4; TRBD1 agrees at 7 bases. J lost 0 bases, V lost 7 bases, and 15 bases had no gene match. This CDR3 has 18 residues. CDR1 SGHRS and CDR2 YFSETQ come from the germline V gene.

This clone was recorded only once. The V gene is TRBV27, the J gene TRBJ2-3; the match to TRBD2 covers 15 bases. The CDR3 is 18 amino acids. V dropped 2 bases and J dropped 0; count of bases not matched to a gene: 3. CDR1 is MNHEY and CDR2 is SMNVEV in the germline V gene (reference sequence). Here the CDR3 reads CASSLGTSGGRSTDTQYF. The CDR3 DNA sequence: TGTGCCAGCAGTTTAGGGACTAGCGGGGGGCGGAGCACAGATACGCAGTATTTT.

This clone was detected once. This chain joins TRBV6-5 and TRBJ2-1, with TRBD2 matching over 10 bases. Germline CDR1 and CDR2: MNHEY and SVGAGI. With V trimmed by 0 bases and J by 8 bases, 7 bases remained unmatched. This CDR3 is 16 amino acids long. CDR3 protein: CASSYSLAGGGYEQFF. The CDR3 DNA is TGTGCCAGCAGTTACTCTTTAGCGGGAGGAGGGTATGAGCAGTTCTTC.

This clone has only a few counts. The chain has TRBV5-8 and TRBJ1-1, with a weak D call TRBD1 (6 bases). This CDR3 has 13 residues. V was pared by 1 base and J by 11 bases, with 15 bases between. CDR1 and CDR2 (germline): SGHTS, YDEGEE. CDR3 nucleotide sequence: TGTGCCAGCAGCTTGAAGGGGCGGACAGCGGCTTTCTTT. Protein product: CASSLKGRTAAFF.

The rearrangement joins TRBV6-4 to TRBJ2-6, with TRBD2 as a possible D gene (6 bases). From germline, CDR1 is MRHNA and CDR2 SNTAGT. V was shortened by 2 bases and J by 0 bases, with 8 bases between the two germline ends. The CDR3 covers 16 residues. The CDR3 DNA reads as TGTGCCAGCAGTGACAGGGGAGGCTCTGGGGCCAACGTCCTGACTTTC. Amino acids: CASSDRGGSGANVLTF.

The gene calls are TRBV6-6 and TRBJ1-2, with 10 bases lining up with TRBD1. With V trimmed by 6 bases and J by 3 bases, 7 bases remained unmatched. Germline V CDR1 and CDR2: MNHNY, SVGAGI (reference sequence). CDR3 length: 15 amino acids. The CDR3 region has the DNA TGTGCCAGCAGACCGACCGGGACAGGGGACTATGGCTACACCTTC. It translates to CASRPTGTGDYGYTF.

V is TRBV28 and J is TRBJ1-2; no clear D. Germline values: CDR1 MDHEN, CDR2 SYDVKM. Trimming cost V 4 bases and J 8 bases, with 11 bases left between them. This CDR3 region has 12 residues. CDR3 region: CASSSLEGGYTF. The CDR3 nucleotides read TGTGCCAGCAGTTCCCTGGAGGGAGGCTACACCTTC.